The sequence of this TCR beta chain was determined in a study of blood T cell repertoires in COVID-19. About the research overall: Italy, Spain and the United States were the sources of the convalescent and acute COVID-19 samples. T cells, B-cell-depleted T cells, or PBMCs provided the cDNA or gDNA that served as material.

The CDR3 is made up of 16 amino acids. Germline V gene lookup returns CDR1 KGHSH and CDR2 LQKENI. The J segment lost 5 bases and the V segment lost 4 bases, leaving 5 bases of the junction unmatched. The Seattle patients joined while their infection was active and were tracked longitudinally afterward. The data were produced by immunoSEQ multiplex PCR, yet TCRdb's version contains in-frame clones alone and is incomplete. The data show tens of thousands of clones, with more than 80% seen just once and 13% held by the top ten. The chain uses TRBV18 and TRBJ2-1; 13 nucleotides align to TRBD2. The origin of this receptor is a man in his fifties with COVID-19, enrolled during active disease. Sequenced input: peripheral blood. CDR3 residues: CASSRTSGGANNEQFF. In nucleotides, the CDR3 is TGTGCCAGCTCACGTACTAGCGGGGGGGCCAACAATGAGCAGTTCTTC. Based on the CDR3 plus reference TRBV18 and TRBJ2-1, the full variable domain is NAGVMQNPRHLVRRRGQEARLRCSPMKGHSHVYWYRQLPEEGLKFMVYLQKENIIDESGMPKERFSAEFPKEGPSILRIQQVVRGDSAAYFCASSRTSGGANNEQFFGPGTRLTVL.